This entry describes one T cell receptor beta chain. V was clipped by 0 bases and J by 2 bases, with 13 bases between them. The CDR3 spans 16 residues. Germline lookup yields CDR1 SGHRS and CDR2 YFSETQ. The sample is drawn from a study of blood T cell repertoires in COVID-19. Study-wide background: Sites across the United States, Italy and Spain contributed samples from acute and convalescent COVID-19.

Repertoires were generated with immunoSEQ multiplex PCR, while TCRdb's copy carries only in-frame clones and drops some. Of more than 65,000 clones detected, around 88% appear once; the ten largest clones hold 5% to 5.5%. The chain carries TRBV5-1 and TRBJ2-3; D gene uncertain. Sequenced sample: peripheral blood. This TCR was recovered from a man in his 60s with acute or convalescent COVID-19. This CDR3 reads CASSLGQAGFTDTQYF. CDR3 bases: TGCGCCAGCAGCTTGGGCCAGGCCGGCTTCACAGATACGCAGTATTTT.